This T cell receptor beta chain was identified in a study of blood T cell repertoires in COVID-19. TCRdb's table, derived via immunoSEQ multiplex PCR, lists solely in-frame clones and lacks some. The sample records some 320,000 clones, around 84% being singletons. The source material was PBMCs or T cells enriched from blood (not recorded which). The receptor was isolated from a woman aged 25-40 years who had been exposed to COVID-19.

Written as DNA, the CDR3 is TGTGCCAGCCGAGGGACATCTAACAATCAGCCCCAGCATTTT. Amino acid sequence: CASRGTSNNQPQHF. The V call is TRBV28, the J call TRBJ1-5; possible D gene TRBD1, 6 bases. Looked up from germline, CDR1 is MDHEN and CDR2 is SYDVKM. V lost 8 bases, J lost 3 bases, and 14 bases lay in between. The CDR3 runs to 14 residues.